These T cell receptor beta chains were read from a single sample in a study of T cells in Graves' hyperthyroidism and ophthalmopathy. In TCRdb, the multiplex PCR reads were re-called with MiXCR into one record per CDR3 protein. The sample has fewer than 400,000 distinct CDR3 sequences; about an eighth are singletons. The specimen sequenced was blood. Every receptor here comes from a man aged 50 to 60 with Graves' ophthalmopathy. Both conserved end residues are part of each CDR3. D genes are given only for firm matches. Some rows have no size entry. The others give once, few or many, or a class for an expanded clone.

TRBJ2-1 TRBV5-1 many . TGCGCCAGCAGCTTGTCCTACAGCCACAATGAGCAGTTCTTC CASSLSYSHNEQFF
TRBJ2-1 TRBV5-1 many . TGCGCCAGCAGCTCCACACCTGGGACCTACAATGAGCAGTTCTTC CASSSTPGTYNEQFF
TRBJ2-7 TRBV6-5 . . TGTGCCAGCAGTTTCCCGGGACGGACCTACGAGCAGTACTTC CASSFPGRTYEQYF
TRBJ1-1 TRBV6-4 few . TGTGCCAGCAGTTCGGGTCATAACACTGAAGCTTTCTTT CASSSGHNTEAFF
TRBJ2-3 TRBV27 many . TGTGCCAGCAGCTTGAGTAGCACAGATACGCAGTATTTT CASSLSSTDTQYF
TRBJ2-6 TRBV7-9 once . TGTGCCAGCTCCGCGAGGGGTCGCTCTGGGGCCAACATCCTGACTTTC CASSARGRSGANILTF
TRBJ2-1 TRBV29-1 . TRBD2 TGCAGCGTGCTTTTGACTAGCGGGAATGAGCAGTTCTTC CSVLLTSGNEQFF
TRBJ1-2 TRBV3-1 many . TGTGCCAGCAGACCAACAGAAGACTATGGCTACACCTTC CASRPTEDYGYTF
TRBJ2-1 TRBV6-1 many . TGTGCCAGCAGTGAGAGGGACTACAATGAGCAGTTCTTC CASSERDYNEQFF
TRBJ1-5 TRBV2 once . TGTGCCGGCAGTGGACAACGGGGGTCTCAGCCCCAGCATTTT CAGSGQRGSQPQHF
TRBJ2-1 TRBV6-2/TRBV6-3 many TRBD2 TGTGCCAGCAGTTTCCCCCTGACTAGCGGGATATCCAATGAGCAGTTCTTC CASSFPLTSGISNEQFF
TRBJ1-1 TRBV24-1 many TRBD1 TGTGCCACCAGTGACCCGGGACAGGGCCGAGCTTTCTTT CATSDPGQGRAFF
TRBJ2-5 TRBV30 many . TGTGCCTGGAGTGTATTGCCGCAGGGGACCCAGTACTTC CAWSVLPQGTQYF
TRBJ1-4 TRBV28 few . TGTGCCAGCACCCCCCATCTTAATGAAAAACTGTTTTTT CASTPHLNEKLFF
TRBJ2-2 TRBV7-6 . . TGTGCCAGCAGCTGGGCCGGAGGGAACACCGGGGAGCTGTTTTTT CASSWAGGNTGELFF
TRBJ2-1 TRBV5-1 few . TGCGCCAGCAGCTTGGTAGGGACCACAATCTCCTACAATGAGCAGTTCTTC CASSLVGTTISYNEQFF
TRBJ2-1 TRBV5-1 many TRBD2 TGCGCCAGCAGTTCACCCGGACTAGCGGGAGCTACTGAGCAGTTCTTC CASSSPGLAGATEQFF
TRBJ2-7 TRBV6-1 many . TGTGCCAGCACCCCAGTCAGGGAGAGCTCCTACGAGCAGTACTTC CASTPVRESSYEQYF
TRBJ2-4 TRBV2 many . TGTGCCAGCAGACGCCGCCGGGCGCAAGGGGACATTCAGTACTTC CASRRRRAQGDIQYF
TRBJ1-3 TRBV18 . . TGTGCCAGCTCACCACGACAGTCCCCTGGAAACACCATATATTTT CASSPRQSPGNTIYF
TRBJ2-2 TRBV30 many . TGTGCCTGGGGAAGTGGTCTGCAAAACACCGGGGAGCTGTTTTTT CAWGSGLQNTGELFF
TRBJ2-3 TRBV5-6 many . TGTGCCAGCAGCTTGATTGGTGGGAGGACAGATACGCAGTATTTT CASSLIGGRTDTQYF
TRBJ2-3 TRBV19 . TRBD2 TGTGCCAGTAGTATAGGTAGCGGGAGGACCACAGATACGCAGTATTTT CASSIGSGRTTDTQYF
TRBJ2-2 TRBV6-1 many TRBD2 TGTGCCAGCAGTGCAGGACTAGCGGGACACACCGGGGAGCTGTTTTTT CASSAGLAGHTGELFF
TRBJ2-1 TRBV5-1 many . TGCGCCAGTAGAAAGGTACACAGGACCTACAATGAGCAGTTCTTC CASRKVHRTYNEQFF
TRBJ2-7 TRBV29-1 . . TGCAGCGTTGGGACGCAGGAGGGGCTCTACGAGCAGTACTTC CSVGTQEGLYEQYF
TRBJ2-7 TRBV6-2/TRBV6-3 many . TGTGCCAGCAGTTACTCGAAGACTAGCTCCTACGAGCAGTACTTC CASSYSKTSSYEQYF
TRBJ2-7 TRBV11-3 many . TGTGCCAGCACAGGAGGCTCCTACGAGCAGTACTTC CASTGGSYEQYF
TRBJ1-2 TRBV5-4 . TRBD1 TGTGCCAGCAGCTCTCCCAACCGGGACAGGATTGGCTACACCTTC CASSSPNRDRIGYTF
TRBJ2-2 TRBV3-1 many . TGTGCCAGCAAATCCGGTATCTTCACCGGGGAGCTGTTTTTT CASKSGIFTGELFF
TRBJ1-4 TRBV6-5 many . TGTGCCAGCAGTTCCCAGGGGTTACTGGAAAAACTGTTTTTT CASSSQGLLEKLFF